One and the same sample provided the 5 T cell receptor beta chains below, sequenced in a study of regulatory T cells in long-lasting Graves disease. Arm-PCR with iRepertoire HTBI primers amplified the CDR3 regions for these TCR beta libraries. TCRdb independently ran MiXCR on the multiplex PCR reads; one entry per CDR3 protein. The sample records roughly 500,000 distinct CDR3 sequences, around 21% being singletons. Time point described: persistent/refractory GD, antithyroid drugs over 5 years with positive TRAb. The TCR library was made from RNA that had been extracted from PBMCs in TRIzol. This specimen consisted of peripheral blood mononuclear cells (PBMCs), obtained when the disease was refractory, from a patient treated with antithyroid drugs. The receptors were sampled from a female donor with Graves disease.

This clonotype was counted a few times. The V and J genes are TRBV5-1 and TRBJ2-2, with D possibly TRBD1 on 5 matching bases. CDR1 and CDR2 (germline): SGHRS, YFSETQ. The CDR3 loop spans 17 amino acids. V shed 0 bases and J shed 1 base, with 13 bases lying between them. The CDR3 loop reads CASSLELAGRNTGELFF. The CDR3 DNA follows: TGCGCCAGCAGCTTGGAGTTGGCAGGGCGGAACACCGGGGAGCTGTTTTTT.

As concerns this clonotype: This could be a read error, since a much larger clone is one nucleotide away. The chain uses TRBV2 and TRBJ1-3; D gene unclear. Germline V gene sequence: CDR1 SNHLY, CDR2 FYNNEI. The V gene lost 1 base and the J gene lost 0 bases, with 4 bases spanning the gap. The CDR3 length is 14 residues. The CDR3 region has the DNA TGTGCCAGCAGTGAAGACAGCTCTGGAAACACCATATATTTT. Translated, it gives CASSEDSSGNTIYF.

Only a few counts were recorded for this clonotype. The gene calls are TRBV7-8 and TRBJ1-2; maybe TRBD1 (6 bases). The CDR3 has 16 residues. Looked up from germline, CDR1 is SGHVS and CDR2 is FQNEAQ. Trimming took 2 bases from V and 6 from J, leaving 19 bases between them. CDR3 loop: CASSLPEDSPRDGYTF. DNA for the CDR3: TGTGCCAGCAGCTTACCTGAGGACAGCCCCCGGGATGGCTACACCTTC.

This chain joins TRBV5-8 and TRBJ2-7; D is perhaps TRBD2 (7 bases). This CDR3 is built from 15 residues. Looked up from germline, CDR1 is SGHTS and CDR2 is YDEGEE. V was clipped by 2 bases and J by 0 bases, with 12 bases between them. The CDR3 loop reads CASSFGGRTSYEQYF. In nucleotides, the CDR3 is TGTGCCAGCAGCTTCGGGGGGCGGACCTCCTACGAGCAGTACTTC.

CDR3: CASSLFASGVANTGELFF. The DNA of the CDR3 is TGCGCCAGCAGCTTGTTTGCTAGCGGAGTTGCGAACACCGGGGAGCTGTTTTTT. The chain links TRBV5-1 to TRBJ2-2; 7 positions agree with TRBD2. From germline, CDR1 is SGHRS and CDR2 YFSETQ. Unmatched junction bases numbered 9, after V lost 1 base and J lost 0 bases. There are 18 residues in the CDR3. The complete variable domain, with remaining parts taken from reference TRBV5-1 and TRBJ2-2, reads KAGVTQTPRYLIKTRGQQVTLSCSPISGHRSVSWYQQTPGQGLQFLFEYFSETQRNKGNFPGRFSGRQFSNSRSEMNVSTLELGDSALYLCASSLFASGVANTGELFFGEGSRLTVL.